This is a list of T cell receptor beta chains from one sample in a study of OX40 agonist ivuxolimab in advanced cancers. The repertoire was sequenced with immunoSEQ multiplex PCR; TCRdb's copy has only in-frame clones and lacks some. The table lists 30,000 to 45,000 clones, more than 60% of them singletons. The material sequenced was CD4+ or CD8+ T cells sorted from blood, taken in a trial of the OX40 agonist ivuxolimab. The receptors here all came from an adult with an advanced solid tumor such as melanoma, head and neck, liver or kidney cancer. CDR3s include the opening cysteine and the closing phenylalanine or tryptophan. Each record gives: D gene, clone size, V gene, J gene, CDR3 protein, CDR3 DNA. A D gene is named only where the DNA matches it firmly. The listing skips clone size in some rows; elsewhere it reads once, few, many or a size class.

-	-	TRBV5-4	TRBJ2-7	CASSLQGAEEQYF	TGTGCCAGCAGCTTGCAAGGGGCGGAAGAGCAGTACTTC
-	few	TRBV7-9	TRBJ1-1	CASSQGTGNTEAFF	TGTGCCAGCAGCCAGGGGACGGGAAACACTGAAGCTTTCTTT
-	-	TRBV29-1	TRBJ2-6	CSVEERGYRYGANVLTF	TGCAGCGTTGAAGAGAGGGGTTACAGGTATGGGGCCAACGTCCTGACTTTC
TRBD2	-	TRBV28	TRBJ2-1	CASSLAGLAGGSSYNEQFF	TGTGCCAGCAGTTTAGCGGGACTAGCGGGAGGGAGCTCCTACAATGAGCAGTTCTTC
-	few	TRBV2	TRBJ1-2	CASRADYGYTF	TGTGCCAGCAGAGCCGACTATGGCTACACCTTC
-	-	TRBV6-1	TRBJ2-2	CASSEIRGGELFF	TGTGCCAGCAGTGAAATCCGGGGCGGGGAGCTGTTTTTT
-	-	TRBV19	TRBJ1-1	CASSIAGRVATEAFF	TGTGCCAGTAGTATAGCCGGCAGGGTGGCCACTGAAGCTTTCTTT
-	-	TRBV11-2	TRBJ2-1	CASSSQIVNEQFF	TGTGCCAGCAGCTCCCAGATAGTTAATGAGCAGTTCTTC
TRBD2	-	TRBV5-1	TRBJ2-2	CASSKGLAGTETGELFF	TGCGCCAGCAGCAAGGGACTAGCGGGCACAGAAACCGGGGAGCTGTTTTTT
-	-	TRBV19	TRBJ1-5	CASSRTDRQPQHF	TGTGCCAGTAGTCGGACAGATAGACAGCCCCAGCATTTT
-	-	TRBV28	TRBJ2-6	CASRGFLNSSGANVLTF	TGTGCCAGCAGAGGGTTTTTAAACAGCTCTGGGGCCAACGTCCTGACTTTC
-	-	TRBV7-9	TRBJ1-1	CASSLVFNSLNTEAFF	TGTGCCAGCAGCTTAGTTTTTAACAGTTTGAACACTGAAGCTTTCTTT
-	few	TRBV7-2	TRBJ2-1	CASSLGPPLWGNEQFF	TGTGCCAGCAGCTTAGGGCCCCCCCTATGGGGCAATGAGCAGTTCTTC
-	-	TRBV5-1	TRBJ2-7	CASSLEGRHEQYF	TGCGCCAGCAGCTTGGAGGGGCGTCACGAGCAGTACTTC
-	-	TRBV7-9	TRBJ2-4	CASSRPWENIQYF	TGTGCCAGCAGCCGCCCTTGGGAAAACATTCAGTACTTC
-	-	TRBV5-1	TRBJ2-3	CASWGGGRTDTQYF	TGCGCCAGCTGGGGAGGCGGTCGCACAGATACGCAGTATTTT
TRBD2	-	TRBV9	TRBJ2-1	CASSVEVAGGVGEQFF	TGTGCCAGCAGCGTAGAGGTAGCGGGAGGGGTGGGTGAGCAGTTCTTC
TRBD2	-	TRBV11-2	TRBJ2-3	CASSLAGLAGGRDTQYF	TGTGCCAGCAGCTTAGCCGGACTAGCGGGAGGGAGAGATACGCAGTATTTT
TRBD1	-	TRBV2	TRBJ2-2	CASSPDRANTGELFF	TGTGCCAGCAGCCCGGACAGGGCGAACACCGGGGAGCTGTTTTTT
-	-	TRBV6-1	TRBJ1-2	CASSERLGWTPYGYTF	TGTGCCAGCAGTGAAAGGTTAGGTTGGACACCCTATGGCTACACCTTC
-	-	TRBV18	TRBJ1-2	CASSPGADNGYTF	TGTGCCAGCTCACCAGGGGCAGATAATGGCTACACCTTC
TRBD1	-	TRBV18	TRBJ2-3	CASSPQRTGAGDTQYF	TGTGCCAGCTCACCACAGCGGACAGGGGCCGGAGATACGCAGTATTTT
TRBD1	once	TRBV6-5	TRBJ2-2	CASTPGDRLRQELFF	TGTGCCAGCACCCCTGGGGACAGGCTCCGCCAGGAGCTGTTTTTT
-	-	TRBV7-9	TRBJ1-1	CASSLASRLGNTEAFF	TGTGCCAGCAGCTTAGCGTCCAGGTTGGGAAACACTGAAGCTTTCTTT
TRBD1	-	TRBV7-8	TRBJ2-2	CASNLNPTGGQGGLAVTGELFF	TGTGCCAGCAACTTAAATCCCACCGGGGGACAGGGGGGTCTAGCGGTAACCGGGGAGCTGTTTTTT
-	-	TRBV28	TRBJ1-6	CASSFRGRGFNSPLHF	TGTGCCAGCAGTTTTCGGGGCAGGGGCTTTAATTCACCCCTCCACTTT
-	-	TRBV27	TRBJ1-5	CASSSMGGGNQPQHF	TGTGCCAGCAGTAGCATGGGTGGGGGGAATCAGCCCCAGCATTTT
TRBD2	-	TRBV2	TRBJ2-1	CASSEDVGRTYNEQFF	TGTGCCAGCAGTGAAGATGTCGGGAGGACCTACAATGAGCAGTTCTTC
-	-	TRBV9	TRBJ1-5	CASSVAAGQPQHF	TGTGCCAGCAGCGTAGCTGCTGGGCAGCCCCAGCATTTT
TRBD1	-	TRBV6-5	TRBJ2-7	CASRPSGQASYEQYF	TGTGCCAGCAGGCCTTCGGGACAGGCATCCTACGAGCAGTACTTC
-	-	TRBV30	TRBJ2-2	CAWSGGAGTGELFF	TGTGCCTGGAGTGGGGGGGCCGGCACCGGGGAGCTGTTTTTT
-	-	TRBV30	TRBJ1-1	CAWSLGVEDTEAFF	TGTGCCTGGAGTCTCGGGGTTGAGGACACTGAAGCTTTCTTT
-	-	TRBV28	TRBJ2-5	CASKLGGRETQYF	TGTGCCAGCAAATTGGGGGGTAGGGAGACCCAGTACTTC
-	-	TRBV30	TRBJ2-7	CAWSGRLEAAYEQYF	TGTGCCTGGAGTGGTAGACTAGAAGCGGCCTACGAGCAGTACTTC
TRBD1	-	TRBV9	TRBJ1-1	CASSVGQGQAFF	TGTGCCAGCAGCGTAGGACAGGGACAAGCTTTCTTT
-	few	TRBV28	TRBJ1-2	CASSLQGPRGYTF	TGTGCCAGCAGTTTGCAGGGGCCTCGGGGCTACACCTTC
-	-	TRBV2	TRBJ1-2	CASSVGGGGGYTF	TGTGCCAGCAGTGTAGGGGGAGGCGGAGGCTACACCTTC
-	-	TRBV5-4	TRBJ2-7	CASSLPLSYEQYF	TGTGCCAGCAGCTTGCCACTCTCCTACGAGCAGTACTTC
-	once	TRBV28	TRBJ2-7	CASRAISYEQYF	TGTGCCAGCAGGGCCATCTCCTACGAGCAGTACTTC
-	-	TRBV6-5	TRBJ2-3	CASRRVSTQYF	TGTGCCAGCAGAAGAGTTAGTACGCAGTATTTT
TRBD1	-	TRBV16	TRBJ1-2	CASSQSEAQGVGYTF	TGTGCCAGCAGCCAATCAGAGGCACAGGGGGTTGGCTACACCTTC
TRBD2	once	TRBV10-1	TRBJ2-7	CASSDRLAGAYEQYF	TGCGCCAGCAGTGACCGGCTAGCGGGAGCCTACGAGCAGTACTTC
-	few	TRBV7-9	TRBJ1-1	CASSLQGAMAEAFF	TGTGCCAGCAGCTTACAGGGTGCTATGGCTGAAGCTTTCTTT
-	-	TRBV28	TRBJ2-1	CASSTGNEQFF	TGTGCCAGCAGTACCGGGAATGAGCAGTTCTTC